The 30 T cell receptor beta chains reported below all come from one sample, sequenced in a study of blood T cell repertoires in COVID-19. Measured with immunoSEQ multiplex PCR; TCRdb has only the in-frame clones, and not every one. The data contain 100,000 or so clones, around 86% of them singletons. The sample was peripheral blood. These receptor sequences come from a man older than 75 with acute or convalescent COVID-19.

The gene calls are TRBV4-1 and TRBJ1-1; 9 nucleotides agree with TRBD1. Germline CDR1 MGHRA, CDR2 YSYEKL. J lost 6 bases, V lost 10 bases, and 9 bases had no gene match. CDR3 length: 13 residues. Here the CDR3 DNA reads TGCGCCACCAAGGGACAGGGATTTTCTGAAGCTTTCTTT. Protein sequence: CATKGQGFSEAFF.

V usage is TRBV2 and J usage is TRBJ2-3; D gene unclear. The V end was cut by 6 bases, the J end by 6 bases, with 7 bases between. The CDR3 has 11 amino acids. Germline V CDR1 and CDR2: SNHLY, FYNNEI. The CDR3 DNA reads TGTGCCAGCAGCTATTCGGATACGCAGTATTTT. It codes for CASSYSDTQYF.

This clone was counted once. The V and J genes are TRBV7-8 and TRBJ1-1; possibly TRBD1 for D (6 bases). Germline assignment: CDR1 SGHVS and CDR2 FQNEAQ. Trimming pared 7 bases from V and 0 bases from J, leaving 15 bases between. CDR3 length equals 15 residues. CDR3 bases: TGTGCCAGCATCCCACCCAGGGGCCTGAACACTGAAGCTTTCTTT. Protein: CASIPPRGLNTEAFF.

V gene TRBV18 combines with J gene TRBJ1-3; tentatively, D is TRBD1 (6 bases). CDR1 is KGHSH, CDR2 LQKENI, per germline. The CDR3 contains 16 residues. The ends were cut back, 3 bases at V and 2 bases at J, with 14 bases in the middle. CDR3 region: CASSPMDSSPGNTIYF. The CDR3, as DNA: TGTGCCAGCTCACCCATGGACAGCTCCCCTGGAAACACCATATATTTT.

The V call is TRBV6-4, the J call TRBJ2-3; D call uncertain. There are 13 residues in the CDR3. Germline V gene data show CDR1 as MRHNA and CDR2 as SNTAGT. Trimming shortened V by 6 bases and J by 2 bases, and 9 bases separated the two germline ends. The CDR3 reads CASSLGLTDTQYF. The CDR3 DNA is TGTGCCAGCAGCCTTGGGCTCACAGATACGCAGTATTTT.

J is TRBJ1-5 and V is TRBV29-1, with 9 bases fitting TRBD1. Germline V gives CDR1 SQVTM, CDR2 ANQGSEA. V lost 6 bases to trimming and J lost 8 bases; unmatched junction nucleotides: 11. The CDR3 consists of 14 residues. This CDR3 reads CSVTQDRGLEPQHF. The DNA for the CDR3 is TGCAGCGTAACTCAAGACAGGGGGTTGGAGCCCCAGCATTTT.

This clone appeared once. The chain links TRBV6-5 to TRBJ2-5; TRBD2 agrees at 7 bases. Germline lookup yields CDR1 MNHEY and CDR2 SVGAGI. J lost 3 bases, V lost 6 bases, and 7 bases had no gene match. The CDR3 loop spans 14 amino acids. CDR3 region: CASRLRDYKETQYF. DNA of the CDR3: TGTGCCAGCAGGCTCCGGGACTACAAAGAGACCCAGTACTTC.

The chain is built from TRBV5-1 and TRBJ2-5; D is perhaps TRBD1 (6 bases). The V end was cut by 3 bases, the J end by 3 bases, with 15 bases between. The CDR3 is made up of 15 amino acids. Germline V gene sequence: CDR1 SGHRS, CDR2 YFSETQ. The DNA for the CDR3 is TGCGCCAGCAGCTCGGGAAATACAGGGAAAGAGACCCAGTACTTC. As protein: CASSSGNTGKETQYF.

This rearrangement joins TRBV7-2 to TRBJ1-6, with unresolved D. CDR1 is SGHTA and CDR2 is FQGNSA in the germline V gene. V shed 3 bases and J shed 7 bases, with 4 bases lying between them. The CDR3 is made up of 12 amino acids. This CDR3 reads CASSFSNSPLHF. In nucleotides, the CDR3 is TGTGCCAGCAGCTTCTCGAATTCACCCCTCCACTTT.

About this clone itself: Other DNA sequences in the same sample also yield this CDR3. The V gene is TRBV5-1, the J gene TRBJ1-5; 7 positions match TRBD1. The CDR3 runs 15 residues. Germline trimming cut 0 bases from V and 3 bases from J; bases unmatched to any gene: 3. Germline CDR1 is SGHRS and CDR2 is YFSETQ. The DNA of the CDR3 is TGCGCCAGCAGCTTGGGGACAGGCTACAATCAGCCCCAGCATTTT. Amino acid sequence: CASSLGTGYNQPQHF.

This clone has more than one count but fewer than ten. The CDR3 DNA follows: TGTGCCAGCAGCCCCACAGGGAGATGGGAAGTGAACACTGAAGCTTTCTTT. The encoded protein is CASSPTGRWEVNTEAFF. The V gene is TRBV5-4, the J gene TRBJ1-1; a possible D gene is TRBD1 (6 bases). V was shortened by 4 bases and J by 0 bases, with 19 bases between the two germline ends. CDR3 length: 17 amino acids. Germline CDR1 and CDR2: SGHNT and YYREEE (reference sequence).

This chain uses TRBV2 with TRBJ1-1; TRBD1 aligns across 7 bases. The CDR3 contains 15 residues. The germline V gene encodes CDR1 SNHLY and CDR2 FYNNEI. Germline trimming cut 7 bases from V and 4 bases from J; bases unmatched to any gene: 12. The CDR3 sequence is CASTVTGARVTEAFF. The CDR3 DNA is TGTGCCAGCACAGTTACAGGGGCCCGAGTCACTGAAGCTTTCTTT.

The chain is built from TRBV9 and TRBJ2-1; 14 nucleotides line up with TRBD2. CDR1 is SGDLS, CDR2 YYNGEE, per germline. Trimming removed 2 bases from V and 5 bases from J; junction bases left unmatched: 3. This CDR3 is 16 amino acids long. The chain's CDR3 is CASSVGLAGGHNEQFF. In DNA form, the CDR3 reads TGTGCCAGCAGCGTTGGACTAGCGGGAGGTCACAATGAGCAGTTCTTC.

The CDR3 nucleotides read TGTGCCAGCAGTTTACCACTAGCGGCTAGGGAGCTGTTTTTT. Translating it yields CASSLPLAARELFF. The rearrangement links TRBV28 to TRBJ2-2; 8 bases are a match to TRBD2. Germline lookup yields CDR1 MDHEN and CDR2 SYDVKM. This CDR3 spans 14 amino acids. V shed 2 bases, J shed 9 bases, and the junction held 5 bases outside the gene matches.

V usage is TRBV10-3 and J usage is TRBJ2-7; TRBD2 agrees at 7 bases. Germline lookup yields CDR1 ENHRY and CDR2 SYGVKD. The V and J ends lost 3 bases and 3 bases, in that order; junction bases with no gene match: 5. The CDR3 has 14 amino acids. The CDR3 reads CAISDGLVGYEQYF. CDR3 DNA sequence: TGTGCCATCAGTGACGGACTAGTTGGCTACGAGCAGTACTTC.

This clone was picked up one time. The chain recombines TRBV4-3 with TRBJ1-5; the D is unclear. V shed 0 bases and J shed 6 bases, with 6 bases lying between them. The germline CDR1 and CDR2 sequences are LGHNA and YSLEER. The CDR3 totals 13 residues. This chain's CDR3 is CASSQDFSQPQHF. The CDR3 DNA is TGCGCCAGCAGCCAAGATTTCTCTCAGCCCCAGCATTTT.

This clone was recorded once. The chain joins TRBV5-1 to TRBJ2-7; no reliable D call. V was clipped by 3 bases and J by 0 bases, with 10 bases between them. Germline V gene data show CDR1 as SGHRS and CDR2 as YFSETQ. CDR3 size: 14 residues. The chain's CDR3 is CASSSISTSYEQYF. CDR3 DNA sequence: TGCGCCAGCAGCTCGATTAGTACCTCCTACGAGCAGTACTTC. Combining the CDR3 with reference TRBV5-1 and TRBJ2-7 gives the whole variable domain KAGVTQTPRYLIKTRGQQVTLSCSPISGHRSVSWYQQTPGQGLQFLFEYFSETQRNKGNFPGRFSGRQFSNSRSEMNVSTLELGDSALYLCASSSISTSYEQYFGPGTRLTVT.

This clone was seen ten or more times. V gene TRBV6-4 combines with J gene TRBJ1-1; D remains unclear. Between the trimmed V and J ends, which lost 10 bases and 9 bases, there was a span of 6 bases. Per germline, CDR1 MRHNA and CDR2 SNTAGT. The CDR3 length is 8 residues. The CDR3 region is CATLKAFF. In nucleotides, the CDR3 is TGTGCCACTCTTAAAGCTTTCTTT.

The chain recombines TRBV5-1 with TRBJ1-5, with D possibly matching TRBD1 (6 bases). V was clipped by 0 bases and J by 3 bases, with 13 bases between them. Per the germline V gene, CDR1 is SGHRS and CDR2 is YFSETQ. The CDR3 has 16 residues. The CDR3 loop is CASSLAGAAPNQPQHF. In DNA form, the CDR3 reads TGCGCCAGCAGCTTGGCAGGGGCAGCCCCCAATCAGCCCCAGCATTTT.

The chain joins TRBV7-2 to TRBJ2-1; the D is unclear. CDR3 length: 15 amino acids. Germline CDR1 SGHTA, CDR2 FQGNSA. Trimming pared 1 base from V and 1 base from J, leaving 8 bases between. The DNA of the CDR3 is TGTGCCAGCAGCTTAGTGGCTCAGTCCTACAATGAGCAGTTCTTC. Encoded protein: CASSLVAQSYNEQFF.

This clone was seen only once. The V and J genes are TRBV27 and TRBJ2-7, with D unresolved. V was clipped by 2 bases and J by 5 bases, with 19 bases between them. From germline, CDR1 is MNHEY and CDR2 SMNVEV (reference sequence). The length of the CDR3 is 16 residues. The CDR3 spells CASSLSRQAVVNEQYF. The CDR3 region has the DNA TGTGCCAGCAGTTTAAGTAGGCAGGCCGTCGTCAACGAGCAGTACTTC.

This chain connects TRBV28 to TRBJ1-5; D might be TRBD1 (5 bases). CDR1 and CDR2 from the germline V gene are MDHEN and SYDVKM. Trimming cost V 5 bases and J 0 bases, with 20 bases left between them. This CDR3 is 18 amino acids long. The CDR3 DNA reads TGTGCCAGCAGTGGGCCTTCAGGGAAGGCATTTAGCAATCAGCCCCAGCATTTT. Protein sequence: CASSGPSGKAFSNQPQHF.

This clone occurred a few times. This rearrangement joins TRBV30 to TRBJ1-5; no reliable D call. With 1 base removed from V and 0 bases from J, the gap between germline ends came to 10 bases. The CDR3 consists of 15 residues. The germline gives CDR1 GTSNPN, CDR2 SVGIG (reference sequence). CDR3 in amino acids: CAWSAGHASNQPQHF. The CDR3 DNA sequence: TGTGCCTGGAGTGCAGGTCACGCTAGCAATCAGCCCCAGCATTTT.

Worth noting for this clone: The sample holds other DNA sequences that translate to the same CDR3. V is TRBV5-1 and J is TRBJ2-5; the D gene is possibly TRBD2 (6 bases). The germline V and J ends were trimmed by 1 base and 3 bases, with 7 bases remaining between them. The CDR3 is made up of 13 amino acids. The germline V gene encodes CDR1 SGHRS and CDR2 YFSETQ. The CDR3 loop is CASSLPGEETQYF. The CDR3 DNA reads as TGCGCCAGCAGCTTGCCGGGAGAAGAGACCCAGTACTTC.

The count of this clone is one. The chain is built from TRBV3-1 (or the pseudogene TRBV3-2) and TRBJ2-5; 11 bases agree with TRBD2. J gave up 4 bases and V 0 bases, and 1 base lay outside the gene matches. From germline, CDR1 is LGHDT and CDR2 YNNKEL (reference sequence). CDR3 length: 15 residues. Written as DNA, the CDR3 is TGTGCCAGCAGCCAAGAAGGGACTAGCGGAGAGACCCAGTACTTC. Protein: CASSQEGTSGETQYF.

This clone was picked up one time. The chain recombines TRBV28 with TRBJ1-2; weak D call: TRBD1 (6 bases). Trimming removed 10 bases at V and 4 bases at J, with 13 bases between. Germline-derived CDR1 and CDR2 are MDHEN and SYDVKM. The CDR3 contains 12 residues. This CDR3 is CATRGQLYGYTF. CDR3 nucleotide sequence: TGTGCCACCCGTGGACAGCTCTATGGCTACACCTTC.

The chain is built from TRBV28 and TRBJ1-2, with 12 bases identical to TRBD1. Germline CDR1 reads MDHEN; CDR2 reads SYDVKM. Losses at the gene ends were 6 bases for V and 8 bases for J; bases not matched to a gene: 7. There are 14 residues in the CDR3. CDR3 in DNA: TGTGCCAGCAGCCCGGCAGGGACAGGGGGCGGCTACACCTTC. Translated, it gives CASSPAGTGGGYTF.

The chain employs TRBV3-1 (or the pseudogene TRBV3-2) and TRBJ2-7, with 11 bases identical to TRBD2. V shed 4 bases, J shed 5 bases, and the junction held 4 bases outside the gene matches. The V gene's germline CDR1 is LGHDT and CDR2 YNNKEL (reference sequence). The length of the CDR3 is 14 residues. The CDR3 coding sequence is TGTGCCAGCAGCCGATCACTAGCGGGAGACGAGCAGTACTTC. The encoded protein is CASSRSLAGDEQYF.

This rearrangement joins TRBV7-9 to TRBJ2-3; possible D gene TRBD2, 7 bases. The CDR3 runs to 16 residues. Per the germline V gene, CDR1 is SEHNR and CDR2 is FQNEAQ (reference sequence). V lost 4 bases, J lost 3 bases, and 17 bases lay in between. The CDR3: CASSWEGGLGTDTQYF. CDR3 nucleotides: TGTGCCAGCAGCTGGGAGGGGGGTCTCGGGACAGATACGCAGTATTTT.

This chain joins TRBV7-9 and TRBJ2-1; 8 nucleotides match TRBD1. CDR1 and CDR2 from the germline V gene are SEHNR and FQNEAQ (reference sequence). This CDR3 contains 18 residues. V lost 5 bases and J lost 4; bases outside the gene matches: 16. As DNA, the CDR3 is TGTGCCAGCAGCCCACTCCTTAGGACAGGGAGAGCTTACAATGAGCAGTTCTTC. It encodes CASSPLLRTGRAYNEQFF.